Reported below is one T cell receptor beta chain. Its antigen is currently not known. Base qualities are not recorded, but no much larger clone differs from it by a single base. Counted from cysteine to phenylalanine, this CDR3 has 11 amino acids. The CDR3 DNA has 33 bases and is translated from base 1. Trimming removed 8 bases from V and 5 bases from J, leaving 6 bases between the germline ends. The germline V gene gives CDR1 as MNHNS and CDR2 as SASEGT. Thymus tissue was obtained as surgical resects removed during corrective cardiac surgery. The donors were immunologically healthy infants in Finland who had open corrective cardiac surgery for congenital heart defects. Thymocytes were freed from the tissue by mechanical means and kept at -70 degrees C as pellets of roughly 9.5-31 million cells. A QIAsymphony instrument was used to extract genomic DNA from frozen cell pellets. TCRB and TCRAD loci were amplified from a standardized quantity of quality-controlled genomic DNA using the immunoSEQ multiplex PCR assay. The V(D)J region was spanned by amplicons of a length sufficient to cover the CDR3 and to identify V and J genes. The amplicons were sequenced on an Illumina platform via the commercial immunoSEQ service. The paper's data handling went like this. Corrections for primer bias and sequencing errors followed previously described methods, while TCRAD and TCRB definitions were based on the IMGT database. immunoSEQ Analyzer 3.0 and VDJTools were used for repertoire analysis, which covered basic statistics, V/J segment usage, diversity estimates, rarefaction and pairwise overlap. Diversity was estimated with Chao1, ChaoE, Efron-Thisted, Shannon and inverse Simpson indices, and also on datasets down-sampled to the smallest sample. Repertoire overlap was determined by strict matching of CDR3 nucleotide sequence, V gene and J gene, and Jaccard-based multidimensional scaling clustering was applied. The source is immuneACCESS, and TCRdb retained only in-frame sequences with V and J called. Part of the clones is not carried over; for the studies checked, unresolved V genes explain less than half of this, and the remainder is unexplained. V, J and clone size derive from that table, while D and trimming were established from the DNA sequence. The sample has 75,000 to 90,000 clones on record, just over 95% of them singletons. The top ten clonotypes cover roughly 0.028% of the sample.

The data were obtained in a study of human thymus T cells (dated by TCRdb to 2018 to 2021). Background for the entire study: TCR alpha and beta repertoires from roughly 8 infant thymus samples and a few related peripheral blood samples were characterized in the study. Donor ages ranging from about 7 to 250 days were recorded, and 5 to 7 male and two female infants were included in the cohort. What the work shows at the level of the full study, not this receptor alone: V and J gene segment usage appeared biased in both thymic and peripheral blood repertoires. On average, roughly 850,000 unique TCRB clonotypes were obtained from thymus samples, compared with around 78,000 from blood samples. The related research found that thymic TCR repertoires overlapped highly between unrelated individuals.

The chain employs TRBV6-1 and TRBJ1-4, with the D gene too uncertain to name. Sample: thymus tissue. The receptor comes from a boy under two years old with a congenital heart defect but otherwise immunologically healthy. The DNA reads as follows: TGTGCCAGCCTTCAAAATGAAAAACTGTTTTTT. Translated, it reads CASLQNEKLFF.